The present T cell receptor (beta chain) was sequenced within a study of cytomegalovirus exposure and HLA in healthy donors. 13 Jbeta primers and 60 Vbeta primers were used for the PCR. Sequencing used immunoSEQ multiplex PCR; TCRdb keeps in-frame clones, though not all of them. This sample's table reports just over 200,000 clones. Trimming pared 0 bases from V and 6 bases from J, leaving 12 bases between. CDR3 length equals 14 residues. CDR1 SGHDT and CDR2 YYEEEE come from the germline V gene. Healthy individuals who donated bone marrow served as the donors. Concerning this clone itself: Antigen specificity is unknown.

Broader study findings: TCR beta chain V- and J-gene trimming was linked, in a later analysis, to a missense variant in DCLRE1C. The authors considered a cluster of highly shared sequence variants likely to be a sequencing artifact.

The rearrangement uses TRBV5-6 and TRBJ1-1; D gene unclear. The sequence derives from a girl aged 2-10 years in good health and CMV-seropositive. Sequences were obtained from PBMCs. CDR3 sequence (DNA): TGTGCCAGCAGCTTGGTGAGTGATTTTGCTGAAGCTTTCTTT. This encodes CASSLVSDFAEAFF.